The TCR beta chain described here comes from a study of CD8 T cells in ankylosing spondylitis. Study-level findings and limits: Apparently characteristic of ankylosing spondylitis blood was a TCR beta motif (under ten highly homologous variants).

TCRdb ran MiXCR on the 5' RACE reads and lists one entry per CDR3 protein. Of about 160,000 distinct CDR3 sequences in the sample, 9.8% were seen once. This clonotype was counted only a few times. The antigen is unknown. This CDR3 has 16 amino acids. Per germline, CDR1 SGHAT and CDR2 FQNNGV. Trimming removed 5 bases from V and 5 bases from J; junction bases left unmatched: 13. The sample comprised blood, either unsorted or a sorted T cell fraction (not recorded which). This TCR came from a female donor with ankylosing spondylitis or in good health (not recorded which). This rearrangement joins TRBV11-2 to TRBJ2-7; 9 bases line up with TRBD1. The CDR3 nucleotides are TGTGCCAGCAGCCACGCCTCCGGGACAGGGTACCACGAGCAGTACTTC. It yields the protein CASSHASGTGYHEQYF.